The present T cell receptor beta chain was sequenced within a study of monozygotic twins with inflammatory bowel disease. General study results and limits: None of the different T cell subtypes could be distinguished from one another.

TCRdb re-called the 5' RACE reads, yielding one record per CDR3 amino acid sequence without DNA. The record lists 150,000 to 200,000 distinct CDR3 sequences, of which the ten most abundant hold around 7.2%. Of note for this clonotype: What it recognizes is unknown.

This CDR3 is built from 16 residues. The germline V gene encodes CDR1 MNHEY and CDR2 SVGAGI. The chain combines TRBV6-5 with TRBJ2-1; TCRdb designates TRBD2, a call that cannot be tested without DNA. Sequenced input: blood. This TCR was recovered from a human donor with ulcerative colitis or Crohn's disease, or a healthy co-twin of an affected twin (not recorded which). CDR3 loop: CASSYAGTSGGDEQFF.